This entry lists 20 T cell receptor beta chains sequenced from one sample in a study of cytomegalovirus exposure and HLA in healthy donors. The PCR had 60 Vbeta and 13 Jbeta primers. Only in-frame clones appear in the TCRdb table, and some are missing; sequencing was by immunoSEQ multiplex PCR. In the table there are about 180,000 clones, 75% to 90% of which are singletons. The sequencing input was PBMCs. The receptor source for this set is a girl between 5 and 17 years old in good health and CMV-seropositive.

This rearrangement joins TRBV9 to TRBJ1-1; D uncertain. The CDR3 is 13 residues long. Germline assignment: CDR1 SGDLS and CDR2 YYNGEE. Trimming cost V 0 bases and J 4 bases, with 7 bases left between them. The CDR3 DNA follows: TGTGCCAGCAGCGTAGATGGAGCCACTGAAGCTTTCTTT. Its translation is CASSVDGATEAFF. Looking up the rest from reference TRBV9 and TRBJ1-1 gives the full variable domain: DSGVTQTPKHLITATGQRVTLRCSPRSGDLSVYWYQQSLDQGLQFLIQYYNGEERAKGNILERFSAQQFPDLHSELNLSSLELGDSALYFCASSVDGATEAFFGQGTRLTVV.

The table lists this clone with a few counts. The chain joins TRBV2 to TRBJ2-5; 12 bases fit TRBD2. The J call could be wrong; TRBJ2-7 is a better fit for the DNA end. The CDR3 sequence is 14 residues long. Germline CDR1 SNHLY, CDR2 FYNNEI. The CDR3 DNA reads as TGTGCCAGCAGGCCGGGACTAGCGGGCTACGAGCAGTACTTC. The encoded protein is CASRPGLAGYEQYF.

A remark on this clone: Other DNA sequences in the sample encode the same CDR3. The genes are TRBV6-5 and TRBJ1-1; no definite D call. This CDR3 spans 11 amino acids. Trimming left V 6 bases short and J 3 bases short, with 5 bases between. CDR1 and CDR2 from the germline V gene are MNHEY and SVGAGI. The CDR3 loop is CASSRDTEAFF. The CDR3 region has the DNA TGTGCCAGCAGCCGGGACACTGAAGCTTTCTTT.

The chain couples TRBV19 to TRBJ1-2, with no clear D. The germline V gene has CDR1 LNHDA and CDR2 SQIVND (reference sequence). The germline V and J ends were trimmed by 3 bases and 2 bases, with 13 bases remaining between them. The CDR3 sequence is 15 residues long. CDR3 DNA sequence: TGTGCCAGTAGTATTGGGCAAAGACCCAACTATGGCTACACCTTC. Its protein product is CASSIGQRPNYGYTF.

The CDR3: CASSRPAGPDTEAFF. The DNA of the CDR3 is TGTGCCAGCAGCCGGCCGGCAGGCCCGGACACTGAAGCTTTCTTT. The chain employs TRBV7-9 and TRBJ1-1; D gene ambiguous. Germline V gene data show CDR1 as SEHNR and CDR2 as FQNEAQ (reference sequence). This CDR3 is 15 amino acids long. Trimming cost V 5 bases and J 3 bases, with 16 bases left between them.

This clone came up once. At one end the junction does not follow the germline gene, possibly because of a read error. Other DNA sequences from this sample encode an identical CDR3 as well. V is TRBV29-1 and J is TRBJ2-7, with 8 bases lining up with TRBD1. The germline V gene has CDR1 SQVTM and CDR2 ANQGSEA. CDR3 length: 13 amino acids. In nucleotides, the CDR3 is TGCAGTGTTGAAATCCGGACAGGGTACGAGCAGTACTTC. Its protein product is CSVEIRTGYEQYF.

The J gene is TRBJ1-2, the V gene TRBV4-1, with D uncertain. CDR1 is MGHRA and CDR2 is YSYEKL in the germline V gene. Trimming removed 3 bases from V and 6 bases from J, with 11 bases in between. The CDR3 sequence is 13 residues long. CDR3 sequence: CASSHGGGNGYTF. The CDR3 DNA sequence: TGCGCCAGCAGCCACGGAGGCGGGAATGGCTACACCTTC.

The chain combines TRBV7-6 with TRBJ1-1; D not resolved. Germline loops: CDR1 SGHVS, CDR2 FNYEAQ. Trimming took 4 bases from V and 7 from J, leaving 19 bases between them. CDR3 length: 15 amino acids. This CDR3 reads CASSSLEDKSGEAFF. In DNA form, the CDR3 reads TGTGCCAGCAGCTCGTTGGAAGACAAGAGCGGTGAAGCTTTCTTT.

V gene TRBV27 combines with J gene TRBJ2-4; TRBD2 aligns across 11 bases. Germline CDR1 is MNHEY and CDR2 is SMNVEV (reference sequence). V lost 0 bases, J lost 6 bases, and 16 bases stayed unmatched. CDR3 length: 20 residues. The CDR3 nucleotides are TGTGCCAGCAGTTTATCGTTCGTGGGACTAGCGGCACAAGTGGGAAACATTCAGTACTTC. Its protein is CASSLSFVGLAAQVGNIQYF.

V is TRBV10-3 and J is TRBJ2-3; 14 bases are a match to TRBD2. Per germline, CDR1 ENHRY and CDR2 SYGVKD. J gave up 5 bases and V 9 bases, and 4 bases lay outside the gene matches. CDR3 length: 14 residues. CDR3 nucleotide sequence: TGTGCCATGGGGACTAGCGGGAGCGAAGATACGCAGTATTTT. It specifies CAMGTSGSEDTQYF.

The chain is built from TRBV5-1 and TRBJ2-1; 12 bases map to TRBD2. Germline V lookup: CDR1 SGHRS, CDR2 YFSETQ. The CDR3 consists of 18 residues. The ends lost 3 bases at V and 1 base at J; junction bases unmatched: 8. CDR3 nucleotides: TGCGCCAGCAGCTGGACTAGCGGGAAAGTGGTGTCCTACAATGAGCAGTTCTTC. The encoded protein is CASSWTSGKVVSYNEQFF. Full variable domain (missing parts from reference TRBV5-1 and TRBJ2-1): KAGVTQTPRYLIKTRGQQVTLSCSPISGHRSVSWYQQTPGQGLQFLFEYFSETQRNKGNFPGRFSGRQFSNSRSEMNVSTLELGDSALYLCASSWTSGKVVSYNEQFFGPGTRLTVL.

This clone was seen a single time. The chain couples TRBV19 to TRBJ1-2; 11 bases are a match to TRBD1. The germline CDR1 and CDR2 sequences are LNHDA and SQIVND (reference sequence). This CDR3 contains 14 residues. Germline trimming cut 7 bases from V and 3 bases from J; bases unmatched to any gene: 4. CDR3 sequence: CASTRTGGDYGYTF. The CDR3 bases are TGTGCCAGTACCCGGACAGGGGGCGACTATGGCTACACCTTC. Using reference TRBV19 and TRBJ1-2 for the parts outside the CDR3, the full variable domain is DGGITQSPKYLFRKEGQNVTLSCEQNLNHDAMYWYRQDPGQGLRLIYYSQIVNDFQKGDIAEGYSVSREKKESFPLTVTSAQKNPTAFYLCASTRTGGDYGYTFGSGTRLTVV.

The chain employs TRBV5-1 and TRBJ2-3; tentatively, D is TRBD2 (6 bases). CDR3 length: 13 amino acids. CDR1 is SGHRS and CDR2 is YFSETQ in the germline V gene. V dropped 2 bases and J dropped 5 bases, with 9 bases sitting between them. The CDR3 protein is CASSLLAVDTQYF. The CDR3 DNA sequence: TGCGCCAGCAGCTTACTAGCTGTAGATACGCAGTATTTT.

J is TRBJ1-2 and V is TRBV30, with D possibly TRBD1 on 6 matching bases. This CDR3 contains 14 residues. CDR1 GTSNPN and CDR2 SVGIG come from the germline V gene (reference sequence). The V gene lost 5 bases and the J gene lost 11 bases, with 24 bases spanning the gap. The CDR3 protein is CAWAPDREFLGYTF. The CDR3 DNA sequence: TGTGCCTGGGCCCCGGACAGAGAATTCTTGGGATACACCTTC. Complete variable domain (other parts from reference TRBV30 and TRBJ1-2): SQTIHQWPATLVQPVGSPLSLECTVEGTSNPNLYWYRQAAGRGLQLLFYSVGIGQISSEVPQNLSASRPQDRQFILSSKKLLLSDSGFYLCAWAPDREFLGYTFGSGTRLTVV.

As concerns this clone: Other DNA variants within this sample encode the same CDR3. The genes are TRBV19 and TRBJ2-3; maybe TRBD2 (6 bases). The germline V gene has CDR1 LNHDA and CDR2 SQIVND (reference sequence). The length of the CDR3 is 14 residues. V shed 3 bases and J shed 0 bases, with 7 bases lying between them. The CDR3 coding sequence is TGTGCCAGTAGTATCAGCGGGAGCACAGATACGCAGTATTTT. It specifies CASSISGSTDTQYF.

The chain employs TRBV28 and TRBJ2-7, with a weak D call TRBD2 (6 bases). CDR3 length: 13 amino acids. Trimming pared 2 bases from V and 2 bases from J, leaving 7 bases between. Germline loops: CDR1 MDHEN, CDR2 SYDVKM. The CDR3 region is CASSLAGPYEQYF. CDR3 sequence (DNA): TGTGCCAGCAGTTTAGCGGGGCCCTACGAGCAGTACTTC.

This chain joins TRBV5-4 and TRBJ2-5; 7 bases line up with TRBD2. V was pared by 2 bases and J by 1 base, with 5 bases of the junction left unmatched. This CDR3 has 15 residues. Germline V gives CDR1 SGHNT, CDR2 YYREEE (reference sequence). In nucleotides, the CDR3 is TGTGCCAGCAGCTTACCCGGGACTACCCAAGAGACCCAGTACTTC. This gives the protein CASSLPGTTQETQYF.

V gene TRBV9 combines with J gene TRBJ1-5; 9 nucleotides align to TRBD1. The ends lost 3 bases at V and 2 bases at J; junction bases unmatched: 3. Germline-derived CDR1 and CDR2 are SGDLS and YYNGEE. This CDR3 is built from 15 residues. The DNA for the CDR3 is TGTGCCAGCAGCGCGGGACAGGGCGGCAATCAGCCCCAGCATTTT. It yields the protein CASSAGQGGNQPQHF.

This chain connects TRBV19 to TRBJ1-3; 8 bases are shared with TRBD1. Germline trimming cut 8 bases from V and 0 bases from J; bases unmatched to any gene: 6. CDR1 and CDR2 from the germline V gene are LNHDA and SQIVND (reference sequence). The CDR3 length is 15 residues. The CDR3 sequence: CASRTGSPSGNTIYF. Here the CDR3 DNA reads TGTGCCAGTCGGACAGGGTCGCCCTCTGGAAACACCATATATTTT. Based on the CDR3 plus reference TRBV19 and TRBJ1-3, the full variable domain is DGGITQSPKYLFRKEGQNVTLSCEQNLNHDAMYWYRQDPGQGLRLIYYSQIVNDFQKGDIAEGYSVSREKKESFPLTVTSAQKNPTAFYLCASRTGSPSGNTIYFGEGSWLTVV.

The chain combines TRBV11-3 with TRBJ1-1; 7 nucleotides agree with TRBD1. This CDR3 is built from 14 residues. CDR1 is SGHNT, CDR2 YENEEA, per germline. Germline trimming cut 6 bases from V and 3 bases from J; bases unmatched to any gene: 7. This CDR3 is CASSRQGSHTEAFF. CDR3 nucleotide sequence: TGTGCCAGCAGTCGACAGGGATCTCACACTGAAGCTTTCTTT.